This TCR beta chain appears in the sequencing data of a study of PD-L1 blockade in urothelial cancer (dated by TCRdb to about 2017). Context from the whole study: Therapy was started in the mid-2010s for all patients, and atezolizumab 1,200 mg was administered intravenously every 3 weeks. In the same patients who had TCR sequencing, pretreatment tumors also underwent whole exome sequencing and RNA sequencing. About 85% of the roughly 29 patients were identified as males with urothelial cancer of bladder origin, and a prior smoking history was reported by 18 of 29 patients. Pretreatment blood TCR-seq was available for nearly 30 patients, at least one posttreatment blood collection was obtained for 25 or so patients, and tumor TCR-seq was available for 25 or so patients. The study, an exploratory multi-omic analysis, examined somatic, immune and clinical correlates of response to PD-L1 blockade with atezolizumab in urothelial cancer. Blood samples yielded a median of about 150,000 T cells and tens of thousands of unique TCRs, with median clonality roughly 0.084. Pretreatment tumor samples, along with matched peripheral blood collected serially before and after atezolizumab treatment, underwent TCR sequencing. Blood samples were analyzed at 3 weeks after treatment start (second dose) and at 6 weeks after treatment start. Several patients achieved durable clinical benefit and 20 did not. Progression-free survival longer than 6 months counted as durable clinical benefit, and TCR features were additionally tested against both progression-free and overall survival. An ECOG performance status of 0 or 1 was recorded for the patients, and 0 to 3 prior chemotherapy regimens had been received by the patients.

To estimate absolute template abundance from read counts, synthetic TCR analog templates were spiked into each PCR. The immunoSEQ assay was used to amplify TCRbeta CDR3 regions from genomic DNA with bias-controlled V and J gene primers. Sequencing of rearranged TCRbeta segments was done at approximately 20X coverage. As for how the authors treated the data: Clustering was used to correct sequencing errors, and CDR3s were annotated against IMGT so that V, D and J genes could be assigned. Downstream analyses used only productive TCRbeta rearrangements, leaving out any out-of-frame or stop-codon sequences. Clonality was calculated as one minus the Shannon entropy normalized by the log of the number of unique productive sequences. Fisher's exact test with Benjamini-Hochberg correction, at a threshold of adjusted p below 0.01, was used to find clones that differed between time points or between blood and tumor. The clones in this table, taken by TCRdb from immuneACCESS, are in-frame only. Not every clone is retained; where verified, under half of the shortfall comes from an unresolved V gene, and the cause of the rest is unknown. The V and J calls and clone size were taken over from that table, and D and trimming were inferred from the DNA. Across this sample there are under 95,000 clones, with roughly 89% seen only once. The leading ten clones occupy more than 2% of the sample.

Beyond this particular receptor, the publication reports: Because the sample size was small (n ≈ 28) and many of the analyses were exploratory, the results are meant to be hypothesis-generating. Improved progression-free and overall survival was associated with having pretreatment peripheral blood TCR clonality below the median. Patients with durable benefit showed greater expansion of tumor-associated TCR clones in peripheral blood 3 weeks after starting treatment (n of about 21, p = 0.022).

The time point label of this sample denotes: pretreatment peripheral blood. A cohort of more than 25 patients with locally advanced or metastatic urothelial carcinoma, treated at Memorial Sloan Kettering on a trial protocol, was included. Peripheral blood mononuclear cells were collected pretreatment and during treatment, with between 1 and 8 total time points per patient. The Qiagen DNeasy Blood extraction kit was used to purify genomic DNA from total PBMCs and tumor samples. PBMCs were collected pretreatment and during treatment, and were isolated and stored as previously described. About this clone: Its antigen has not been determined. No much larger clone exists at a distance of one base, and base qualities are not known.

V and J are trimmed by 3 bases and 7 bases, and the gene matches miss 12 bases of the junction. CDR1 is given as MRHNA and CDR2 as SNTAGT, both from the germline V gene. The CDR3 contains 16 residues, cysteine and phenylalanine counted. Kept here is only the CDR3 DNA, which spans 48 bases and is read in frame from base 1. This receptor was identified in a man between 60 and 75 years old with urothelial cancer. Here the chain combines TRBV6-4 and TRBJ1-5; 7 bases in the junction line up with TRBD1. Material: PBMCs, obtained around atezolizumab (anti-PD-L1) treatment. The DNA sequence is as follows: TGTGCCAGCAGTGAACATAGAGACAGGGTCGCACAGCCCCAGCATTTT. This codes for CASSEHRDRVAQPQHF.